This entry lists 5 T cell receptor beta chains sequenced from one sample in a study of a mutant IDH1 vaccine in newly diagnosed glioma. For these receptors, no antigen is known. Method: immunoSEQ multiplex PCR; TCRdb's copy keeps in-frame clones and lacks some. Found here are about 58,000 clones, about 81% of them singletons; the top ten hold around 7%. The time point here: week 5, during vaccination. What each vaccine dose contained was 300 ug of mutant IDH1 20-mer peptide, accompanied by topical imiquimod. The sample in question was PBMCs, obtained from a glioma patient whose treatment included an IDH1 peptide vaccine. These receptors originate from a woman between 50 and 59 years old with glioma.

V is TRBV5-4 and J is TRBJ2-1; possible D gene TRBD1, 6 bases. This CDR3 spans 15 amino acids. Germline V gene sequence: CDR1 SGHNT, CDR2 YYREEE (reference sequence). V was cut by 4 bases and J by 2 bases, with 13 bases left in between. As DNA, the CDR3 is TGTGCCAGCAGCCGGTTACAGGGAACCTACAATGAGCAGTTCTTC. Translation: CASSRLQGTYNEQFF.

This sequence joins TRBV11-3 and TRBJ2-7, with 8 bases aligning to TRBD1. CDR1 SGHNT and CDR2 YENEEA come from the germline V gene. This CDR3 is 15 amino acids long. V lost 3 bases and J lost 3; bases outside the gene matches: 7. The CDR3 spells CASSFKTGDFYEQYF. CDR3 bases: TGTGCCAGCAGCTTCAAGACAGGGGACTTCTACGAGCAGTACTTC.

The chain uses TRBV12-2 and TRBJ1-1; the table's D call, TRBD1, was not checked against the DNA. TRBV12-2 represents a pseudogene. The CDR3 loop spans 16 amino acids. The CDR3 DNA reads as TGTGCAAGTCGCCAACTAGAATGGACAGCGAACACTGAAGCTTTCTTT. Translation: CASRQLEWTANTEAFF.

V gene TRBV11-3 combines with J gene TRBJ1-3; no clear D. The V gene's germline CDR1 is SGHNT and CDR2 YENEEA. The V and J ends lost 1 base and 4 bases respectively, with 5 bases between them. The CDR3 length is 13 residues. The CDR3 sequence is CASSLGWGNTIYF. In DNA, the CDR3 is TGTGCCAGCAGCTTAGGCTGGGGAAACACCATATATTTT.

This chain connects TRBV7-2 to TRBJ2-7; 9 bases agree with TRBD1. Germline values: CDR1 SGHTA, CDR2 FQGNSA. The CDR3 extends over 15 amino acids. The J segment lost 3 bases and the V segment lost 2 bases, leaving 5 bases of the junction unmatched. The CDR3 region is CASSLWGQGVYEQYF. The CDR3 bases are TGTGCCAGCAGCTTATGGGGACAGGGAGTCTACGAGCAGTACTTC.